This TCR beta chain was identified during a study of graft-versus-host responses after intestinal transplantation. About the study: Each recipient received anti-thymocyte globulin induction, then tacrolimus and steroids for two to three years.

Libraries were prepared by immunoSEQ multiplex PCR; TCRdb keeps only in-frame clonotypes and omits some of them. Here the sample spans tens of thousands of clones, 75% to 95% being singletons. For this clone: Its antigen remains unknown.

The germline V gene encodes CDR1 SGDLS and CDR2 YYNGEE. The V gene end was trimmed by 2 bases and the J gene end by 7 bases; junction bases not matched to a gene: 12. The CDR3 consists of 16 residues. This material consisted of unstimulated CD8+ T cells sorted from spleen or lymph node cells, taken before intestinal transplant. The chain links TRBV9 to TRBJ1-2; 9 nucleotides align to TRBD1. The sequence came from a human donor who received an intestinal transplant. The CDR3 DNA sequence: TGTGCCAGCAGCGTTTTCCGGGACAGGGAATCGGGTGGCTACACCTTC. This translates into CASSVFRDRESGGYTF.